This T cell receptor (beta chain) is from a study of T cells in Graves' hyperthyroidism and ophthalmopathy. Template material for amplifying TCR beta CDR3 regions consisted of RNA transcripts. The HTBI primer set served for first-round RT-PCR of the TCR CDR3. A single record per CDR3 protein comes from TCRdb applying MiXCR to the multiplex PCR reads. Here the sample spans some 350,000 distinct CDR3 sequences, roughly 15% being singletons. Lactation, pregnancy, other autoimmune disease or uncontrolled infection excluded patients. For the diagnoses, clinical symptoms, serum thyroxine and TRAb, thyroid ultrasound and orbital computed tomography were used. Study findings and constraints: Among thyroid clonotypes expanded above 0.001, most also appeared in blood. In simple terms, a model built on 13 V-J features told ophthalmopathy apart from stable hyperthyroidism.

The CDR3 loop spans 15 amino acids. J was trimmed by 6 bases and V by 5 bases; bases with no gene match: 8. This clonotype was observed at least ten times. Its antigen is still unknown. The sample taken for sequencing was blood. This receptor was taken from a woman between 55 and 75 years old with Graves' ophthalmopathy. The rearrangement links TRBV12-3 or TRBV12-4 to TRBJ2-7; TRBD2 aligns across 12 bases. CDR3 sequence (DNA): TGTGCCAGCAGTCCCCCTAGCGGGAGGGCAACCGAGCAGTACTTC. Its translation: CASSPPSGRATEQYF.